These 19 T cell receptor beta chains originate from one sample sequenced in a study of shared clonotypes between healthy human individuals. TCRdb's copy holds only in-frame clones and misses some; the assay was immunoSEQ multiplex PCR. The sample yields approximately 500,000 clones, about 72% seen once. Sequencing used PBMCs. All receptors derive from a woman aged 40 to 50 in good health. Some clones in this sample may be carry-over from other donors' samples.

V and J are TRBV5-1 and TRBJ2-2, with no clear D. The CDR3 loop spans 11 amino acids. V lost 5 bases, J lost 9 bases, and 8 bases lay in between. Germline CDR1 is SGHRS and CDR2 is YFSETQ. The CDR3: CASRSRRELFF. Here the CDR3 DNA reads TGCGCCAGCAGATCGAGGCGGGAGCTGTTTTTT.

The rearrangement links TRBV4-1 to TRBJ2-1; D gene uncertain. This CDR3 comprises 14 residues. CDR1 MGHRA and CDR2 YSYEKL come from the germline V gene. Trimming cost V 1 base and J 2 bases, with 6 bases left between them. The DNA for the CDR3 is TGCGCCAGCAGCCAAGGCCCGACCTACAATGAGCAGTTCTTC. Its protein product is CASSQGPTYNEQFF.

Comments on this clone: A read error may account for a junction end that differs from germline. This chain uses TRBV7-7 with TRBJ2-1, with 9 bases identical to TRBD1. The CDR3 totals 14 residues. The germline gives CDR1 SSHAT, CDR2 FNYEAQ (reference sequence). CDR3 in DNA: TGTGCTAGCAGCCTAGAACAGGGGGCGATTGAGCAGTTCTTC. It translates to CASSLEQGAIEQFF. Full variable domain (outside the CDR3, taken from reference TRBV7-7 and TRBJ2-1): GAGVSQSPRYKVTKRGQDVTLRCDPISSHATLYWYQQALGQGPEFLTYFNYEAQPDKSGLPSDRFSAERPEGSISTLTIQRTEQRDSAMYRCASSLEQGAIEQFFGPGTRLTVL.

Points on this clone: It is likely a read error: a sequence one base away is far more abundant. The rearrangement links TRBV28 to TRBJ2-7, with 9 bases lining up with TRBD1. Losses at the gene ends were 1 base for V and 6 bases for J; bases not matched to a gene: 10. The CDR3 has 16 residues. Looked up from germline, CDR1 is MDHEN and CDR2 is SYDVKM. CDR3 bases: TGTGCCAGCAGTTTATCGCGGACAGGGGTATTTCGCGAGCAGTACTTC. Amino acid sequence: CASSLSRTGVFREQYF.

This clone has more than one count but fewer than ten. This CDR3 reads CASSLVTGELFF. CDR3 nucleotides: TGTGCCAGCAGTTTAGTTACCGGGGAGCTGTTTTTT. This chain connects TRBV27 to TRBJ2-2; no clear D. The V end lost 2 bases, the J end lost 5 bases, and 3 bases lay between the germline ends. There are 12 residues in the CDR3. Germline CDR1 reads MNHEY; CDR2 reads SMNVEV (reference sequence).

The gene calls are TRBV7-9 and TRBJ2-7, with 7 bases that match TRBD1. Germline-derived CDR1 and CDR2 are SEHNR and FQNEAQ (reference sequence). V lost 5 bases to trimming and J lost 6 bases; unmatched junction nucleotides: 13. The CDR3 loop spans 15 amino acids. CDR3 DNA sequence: TGTGCCAGCAGCGCCTCGGACAGGAGCTCTGGCGAGCAGTACTTC. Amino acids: CASSASDRSSGEQYF.

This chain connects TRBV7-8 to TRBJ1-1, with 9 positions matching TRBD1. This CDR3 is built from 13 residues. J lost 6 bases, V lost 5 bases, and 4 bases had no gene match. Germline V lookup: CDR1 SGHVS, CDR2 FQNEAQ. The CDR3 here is CASSRDRDAEAFF. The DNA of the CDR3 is TGTGCCAGCAGCCGGGACAGGGACGCTGAAGCTTTCTTT.

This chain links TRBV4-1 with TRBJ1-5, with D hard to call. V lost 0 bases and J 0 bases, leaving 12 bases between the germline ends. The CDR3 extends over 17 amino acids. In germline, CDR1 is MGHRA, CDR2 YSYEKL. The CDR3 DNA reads TGCGCCAGCAGCCAAGAAGGTTGGTGGAGTAGCAATCAGCCCCAGCATTTT. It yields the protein CASSQEGWWSSNQPQHF.

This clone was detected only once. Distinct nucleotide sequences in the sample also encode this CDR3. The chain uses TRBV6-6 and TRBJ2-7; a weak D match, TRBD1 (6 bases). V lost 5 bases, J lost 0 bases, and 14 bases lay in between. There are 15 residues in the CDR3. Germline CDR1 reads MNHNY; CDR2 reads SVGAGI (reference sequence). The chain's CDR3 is CASSGPGHLSYEQYF. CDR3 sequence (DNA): TGTGCCAGCAGTGGACCGGGACACCTCTCCTACGAGCAGTACTTC.

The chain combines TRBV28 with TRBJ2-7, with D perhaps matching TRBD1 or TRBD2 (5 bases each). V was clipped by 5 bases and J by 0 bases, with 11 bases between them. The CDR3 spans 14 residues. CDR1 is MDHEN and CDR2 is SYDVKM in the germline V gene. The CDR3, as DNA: TGTGCCAGCAGTCGGGACCGCGCCTCCTACGAGCAGTACTTC. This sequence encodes CASSRDRASYEQYF. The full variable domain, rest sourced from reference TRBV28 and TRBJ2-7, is DVKVTQSSRYLVKRTGEKVFLECVQDMDHENMFWYRQDPGLGLRLIYFSYDVKMKEKGDIPEGYSVSREKKERFSLILESASTNQTSMYLCASSRDRASYEQYFGPGTRLTVT.

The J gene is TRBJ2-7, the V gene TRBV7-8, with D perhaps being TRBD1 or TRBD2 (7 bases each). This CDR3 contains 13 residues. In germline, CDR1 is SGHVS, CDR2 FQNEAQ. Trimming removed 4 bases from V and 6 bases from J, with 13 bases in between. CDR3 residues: CASSSIRGGEQYF. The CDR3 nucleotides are TGTGCCAGCAGCTCAATCAGGGGGGGCGAGCAGTACTTC. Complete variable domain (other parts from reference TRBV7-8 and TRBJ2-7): GAGVSQSPRYKVAKRGQDVALRCDPISGHVSLFWYQQALGQGPEFLTYFQNEAQLDKSGLPSDRFFAERPEGSVSTLKIQRTQQEDSAVYLCASSSIRGGEQYFGPGTRLTVT.

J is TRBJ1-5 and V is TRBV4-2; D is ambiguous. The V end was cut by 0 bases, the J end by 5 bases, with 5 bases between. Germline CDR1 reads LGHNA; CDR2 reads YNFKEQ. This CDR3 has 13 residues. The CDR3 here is CASSQDGDQPQHF. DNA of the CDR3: TGTGCCAGCAGCCAAGATGGGGATCAGCCCCAGCATTTT.

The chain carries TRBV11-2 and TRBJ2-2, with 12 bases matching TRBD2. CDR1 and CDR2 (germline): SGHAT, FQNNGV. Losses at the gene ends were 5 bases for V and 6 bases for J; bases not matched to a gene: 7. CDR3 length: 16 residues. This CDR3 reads CASSRTLAGGAGELFF. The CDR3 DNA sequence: TGTGCCAGCAGCCGTACCCTAGCGGGAGGGGCCGGGGAGCTGTTTTTT.

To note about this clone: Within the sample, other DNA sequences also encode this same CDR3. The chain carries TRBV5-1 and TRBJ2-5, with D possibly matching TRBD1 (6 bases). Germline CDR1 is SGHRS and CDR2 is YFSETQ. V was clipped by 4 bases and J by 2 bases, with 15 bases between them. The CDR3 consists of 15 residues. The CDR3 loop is CASSLSGTPQETQYF. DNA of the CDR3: TGCGCCAGCAGCCTCTCGGGGACACCACAAGAGACCCAGTACTTC.

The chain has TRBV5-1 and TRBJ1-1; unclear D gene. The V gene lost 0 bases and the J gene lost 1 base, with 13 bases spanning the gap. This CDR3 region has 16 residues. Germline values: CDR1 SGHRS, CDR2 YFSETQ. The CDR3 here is CASSLAMGGPNTEAFF. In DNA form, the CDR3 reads TGCGCCAGCAGCTTGGCGATGGGTGGGCCGAACACTGAAGCTTTCTTT.

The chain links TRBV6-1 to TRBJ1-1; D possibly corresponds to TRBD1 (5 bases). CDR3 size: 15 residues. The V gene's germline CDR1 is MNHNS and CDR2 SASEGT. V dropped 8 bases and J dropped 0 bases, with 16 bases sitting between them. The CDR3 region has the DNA TGTGCCAGCGGCCGGATCAGGGAAATGAACACTGAAGCTTTCTTT. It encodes CASGRIREMNTEAFF.

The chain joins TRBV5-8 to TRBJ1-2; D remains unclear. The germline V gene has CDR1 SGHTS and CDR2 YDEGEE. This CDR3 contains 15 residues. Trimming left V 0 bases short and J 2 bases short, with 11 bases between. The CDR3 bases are TGTGCCAGCAGCTTGGGGCCTTTCACCAACTATGGCTACACCTTC. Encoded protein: CASSLGPFTNYGYTF.

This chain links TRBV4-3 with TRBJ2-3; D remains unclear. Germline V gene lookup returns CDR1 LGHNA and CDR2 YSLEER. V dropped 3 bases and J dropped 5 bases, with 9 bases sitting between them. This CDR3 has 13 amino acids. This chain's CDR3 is CASSQGFLDTQYF. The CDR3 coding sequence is TGCGCCAGCAGCCAGGGTTTTCTAGATACGCAGTATTTT.

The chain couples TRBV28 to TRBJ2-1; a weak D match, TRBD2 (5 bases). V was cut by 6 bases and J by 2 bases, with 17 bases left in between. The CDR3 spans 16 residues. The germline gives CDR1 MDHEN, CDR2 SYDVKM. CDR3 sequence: CASSLNPPGTYNEQFF. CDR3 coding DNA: TGTGCCAGCAGCCTTAATCCCCCGGGAACCTACAATGAGCAGTTCTTC.